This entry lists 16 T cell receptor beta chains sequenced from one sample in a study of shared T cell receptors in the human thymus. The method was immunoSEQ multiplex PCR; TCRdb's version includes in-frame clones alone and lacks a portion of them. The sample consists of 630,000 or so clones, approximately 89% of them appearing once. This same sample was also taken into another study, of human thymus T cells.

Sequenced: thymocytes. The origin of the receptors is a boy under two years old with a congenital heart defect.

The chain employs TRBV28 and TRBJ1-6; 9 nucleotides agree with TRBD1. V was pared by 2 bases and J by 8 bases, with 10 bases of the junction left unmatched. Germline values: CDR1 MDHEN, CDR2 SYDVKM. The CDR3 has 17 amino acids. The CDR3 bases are TGTGCCAGCAGTTTACTGGGCACGGGACAGGGTGATTCACCCCTCCACTTT. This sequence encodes CASSLLGTGQGDSPLHF.

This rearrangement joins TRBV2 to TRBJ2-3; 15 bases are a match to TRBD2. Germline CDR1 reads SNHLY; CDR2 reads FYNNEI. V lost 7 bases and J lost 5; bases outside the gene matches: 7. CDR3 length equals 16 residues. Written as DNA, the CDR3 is TGTGCCAGCAAGATGGGACTAGCGGGGGGCCGAGATACGCAGTATTTT. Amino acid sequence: CASKMGLAGGRDTQYF.

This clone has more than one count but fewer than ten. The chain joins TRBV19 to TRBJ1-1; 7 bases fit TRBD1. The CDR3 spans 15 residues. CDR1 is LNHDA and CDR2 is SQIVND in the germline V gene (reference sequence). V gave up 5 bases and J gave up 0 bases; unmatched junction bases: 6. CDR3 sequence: CASSPPGQLNTEAFF. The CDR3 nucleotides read TGTGCCAGTAGTCCTCCGGGACAGCTGAACACTGAAGCTTTCTTT.

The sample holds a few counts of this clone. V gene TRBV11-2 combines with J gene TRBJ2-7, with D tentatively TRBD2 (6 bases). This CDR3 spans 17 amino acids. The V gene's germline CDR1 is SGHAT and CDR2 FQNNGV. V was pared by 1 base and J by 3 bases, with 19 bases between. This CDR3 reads CASSLAPGLPGRYEQYF. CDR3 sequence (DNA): TGTGCCAGCAGCTTAGCTCCGGGACTCCCAGGGCGCTACGAGCAGTACTTC.

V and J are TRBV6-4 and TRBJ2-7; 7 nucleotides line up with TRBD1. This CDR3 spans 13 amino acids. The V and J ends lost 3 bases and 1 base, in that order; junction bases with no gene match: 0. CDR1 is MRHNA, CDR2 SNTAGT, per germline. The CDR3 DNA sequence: TGTGCCAGCAGTGAGGACAGGTCCTACGAGCAGTACTTC. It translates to CASSEDRSYEQYF.

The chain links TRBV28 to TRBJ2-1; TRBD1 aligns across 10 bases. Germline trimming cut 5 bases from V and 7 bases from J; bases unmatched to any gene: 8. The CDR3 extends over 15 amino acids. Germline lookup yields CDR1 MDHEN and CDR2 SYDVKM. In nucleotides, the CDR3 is TGTGCCAGCAGTCGCGACAGGGGGCTATCTAATGAGCAGTTCTTC. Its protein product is CASSRDRGLSNEQFF.

Written as DNA, the CDR3 is TGTGCCAGCAGCTCAAAGGGACAGGATTTTTTCTCCTATAATTCACCCCTCCACTTT. This gives the protein CASSSKGQDFFSYNSPLHF. The rearrangement uses TRBV5-6 and TRBJ1-6; TRBD1 aligns across 8 bases. CDR1 is SGHDT and CDR2 is YYEEEE in the germline V gene. The V gene end was trimmed by 3 bases and the J gene end by 0 bases; junction bases not matched to a gene: 11. CDR3 length: 19 residues.

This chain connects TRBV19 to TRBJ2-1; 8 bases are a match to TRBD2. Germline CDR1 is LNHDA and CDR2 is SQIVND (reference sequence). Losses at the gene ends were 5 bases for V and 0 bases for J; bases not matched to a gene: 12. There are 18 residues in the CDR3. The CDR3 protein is CASSLTGGISLSYNEQFF. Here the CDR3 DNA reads TGTGCCAGTAGTCTAACGGGAGGGATTAGTCTCTCCTACAATGAGCAGTTCTTC.

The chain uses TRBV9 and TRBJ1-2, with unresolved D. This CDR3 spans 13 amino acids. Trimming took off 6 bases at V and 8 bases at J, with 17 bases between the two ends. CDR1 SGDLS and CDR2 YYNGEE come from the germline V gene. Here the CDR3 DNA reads TGTGCCAGCACCCGCGGGAGGAGATGCGGCTACACCTTC. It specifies CASTRGRRCGYTF.

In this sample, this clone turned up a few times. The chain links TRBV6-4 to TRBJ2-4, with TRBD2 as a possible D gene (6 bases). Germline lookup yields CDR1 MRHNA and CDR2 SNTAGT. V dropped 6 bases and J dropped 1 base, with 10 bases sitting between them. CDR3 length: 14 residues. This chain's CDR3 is CASSPRGAKNIQYF. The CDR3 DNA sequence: TGTGCCAGCAGCCCTCGGGGGGCCAAAAACATTCAGTACTTC.

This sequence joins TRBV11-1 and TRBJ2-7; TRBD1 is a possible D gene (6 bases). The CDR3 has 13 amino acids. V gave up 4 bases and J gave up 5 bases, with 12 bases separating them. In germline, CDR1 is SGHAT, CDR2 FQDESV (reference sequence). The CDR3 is CASSSTGSDEQYF. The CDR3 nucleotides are TGTGCCAGCAGCTCGACAGGATCGGACGAGCAGTACTTC.

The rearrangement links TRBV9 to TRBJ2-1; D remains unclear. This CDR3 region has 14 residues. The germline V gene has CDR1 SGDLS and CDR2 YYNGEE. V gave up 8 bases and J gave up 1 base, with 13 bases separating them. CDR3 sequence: CARRVPVSYNEQFF. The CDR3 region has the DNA TGTGCCAGAAGAGTACCAGTTTCCTACAATGAGCAGTTCTTC.

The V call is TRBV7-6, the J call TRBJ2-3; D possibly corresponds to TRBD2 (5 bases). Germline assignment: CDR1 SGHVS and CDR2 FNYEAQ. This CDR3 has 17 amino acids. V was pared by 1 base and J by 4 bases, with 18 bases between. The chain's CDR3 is CASSLDSSGVFSDTQYF. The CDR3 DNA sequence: TGTGCCAGCAGCTTAGATTCAAGCGGAGTTTTCTCAGATACGCAGTATTTT.

CDR3 sequence (DNA): TGTGCCAGCAGCACTATTTTCGGGAGGGCGATTGTCCATGAGCAGTTCTTC. Translation gives CASSTIFGRAIVHEQFF. The rearrangement uses TRBV27 and TRBJ2-1; 8 nucleotides match TRBD2. The junction had 18 bases not matched to a gene; V was cut back by 6 bases and J by 8 bases. Germline V gene sequence: CDR1 MNHEY, CDR2 SMNVEV (reference sequence). This CDR3 contains 17 residues.

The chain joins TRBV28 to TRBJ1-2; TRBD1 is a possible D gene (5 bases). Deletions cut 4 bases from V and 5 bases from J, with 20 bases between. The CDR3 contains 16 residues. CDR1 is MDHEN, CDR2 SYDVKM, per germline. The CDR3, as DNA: TGTGCCAGCAGTTCGGCCCGGGGGGACCTTTTGTATGGCTACACCTTC. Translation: CASSSARGDLLYGYTF.

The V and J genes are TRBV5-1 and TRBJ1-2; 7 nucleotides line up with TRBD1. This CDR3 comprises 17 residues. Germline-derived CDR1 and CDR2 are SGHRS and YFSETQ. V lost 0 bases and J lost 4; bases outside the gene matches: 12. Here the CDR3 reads CASSLGRDRHISYGYTF. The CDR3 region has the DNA TGCGCCAGCAGCTTGGGCCGGGACAGACATATCTCCTATGGCTACACCTTC. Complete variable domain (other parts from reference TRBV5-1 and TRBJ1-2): KAGVTQTPRYLIKTRGQQVTLSCSPISGHRSVSWYQQTPGQGLQFLFEYFSETQRNKGNFPGRFSGRQFSNSRSEMNVSTLELGDSALYLCASSLGRDRHISYGYTFGSGTRLTVV.